This T cell receptor (beta chain) stems from a study of blood T cells in healthy people across ages. V shed 2 bases and J 8 bases; nucleotides not matched to a gene: 2. Germline CDR1 and CDR2: SGDLS and YYNGEE. The CDR3 extends over 12 amino acids. With a J-beta primer mix and a sample-barcoded 5' primer, a second PCR ran 7 to 11 cycles. TCRdb passed the 5' RACE reads through MiXCR, listing each CDR3 protein once. The sample lists about 2 million distinct CDR3 sequences; about 50% were seen once. On this clonotype itself: Its specificity is unknown.

Study results and caveats: Unsorted PBMC material precluded a definitive naive versus antigen-experienced comparison.

The V and J genes are TRBV9 and TRBJ1-1, with 8 bases identical to TRBD1. This clonotype was obtained from a woman in her forties in good health. The source material was blood. CDR3 region: CASSVGQEEAFF. The CDR3 nucleotides are TGTGCCAGCAGCGTGGGACAGGAAGAAGCTTTCTTT.